Given below is one T cell receptor (beta chain) in context. The sample holds one count of this clone. Its binding antigen is unknown. No per-base quality is available; no much larger clone lies one base away. The CDR3 contains 13 residues, cysteine and phenylalanine counted. CDR3 DNA is the only sequence kept; it has 39 bases, read in frame from the first base. CDR1 MDHEN and CDR2 SYDVKM were looked up in the germline V gene. V is pared back by 2 bases and J by 0 bases, with 5 bases lying between the germline termini. Naive and memory CD4+ T cells were separated from cryopreserved PBMCs through CD4 enrichment, which was followed by EasySep naive CD4+ T cell enrichment. Ficoll-Paque PLUS gradient centrifugation was used to isolate PBMCs from either whole blood or leukapheresis product. PBMCs were either cryopreserved at -140°C or used fresh in the expansion assay. The QIAamp Micro DNA Kit was used to extract genomic DNA from the CD4+ T cells.

This specimen comes from a study of CD4 T cells in relation to SARS-CoV-2 and coronaviruses (dated by TCRdb to the early 2020s). Regarding the research as a whole: Across all 12 patients in the convalescent cohort, the median age was approximately 38 years, with a range of 21 to 72 years. Among the roughly twelve convalescent patients, 8 males and 4 females were included, and two of the subjects were Hispanic. Shared crossreactive spike epitopes were mapped to their HLA restriction using patient-derived lymphoblastoid cell lines. Memory CD4+ T cell crossreactivity between SARS-CoV-2 and common cold coronavirus spike proteins was assessed at the TCR clonotype level in the study. The Adaptive Biotechnologies TCR-sequencing kit was used to sequence samples from three pre-COVID donors and the naive versus memory experiments, while other data came from Illumina-based sequencing. A different, Illumina-based TCR-beta assay was used to sequence expansion assays from other donors in the study.

Study-wide conclusions, independent of this receptor: Small numbers of patients and of tested TCRs limited the study. Naive versus memory sequencing indicated that memory recall responses, rather than primary responses primed during culture, are detected by the assay. Memory CD4+ clonotypes crossrecognizing SARS-CoV-2 and at least one common cold coronavirus spike were found in about 61% of donors. Pre-pandemic and post-infection samples were not both contributed by any donor, so tracing of the source of pre-existing responses was limited. Compared with monoreactive clones, crossreactive clones had significantly weaker SARS-CoV-2-driven expansion, a result consistent with antigenic imprinting. Crossreactivity analysis centred on spike protein, so crossreactivity against other viral proteins was not assessed.

DNA from uncultured naive and memory CD4+ T cells underwent immunoSEQ TCR-beta sequencing at deep resolution. Processing in the source paper ran as follows. During preprocessing, nonproductive sequences were removed, as were CDR3s that did not start with C, did not end with F or W, or were shorter than 7 amino acids. Cultured and uncultured naive and memory CD4+ repertoires were searched for previously identified spike- and CEF-reactive CDR3s. CDR3 homology was quantified as pairwise Levenshtein distance, calculated with the stringdist R package after three terminal residues were trimmed from each end. TCRdb retrieved this table from immuneACCESS and kept in-frame rearrangements only. Not all clones are present; in checked studies, unresolved V genes account for under half, and no reason is known for the remainder. V and J calls and clone size follow that table, whereas D and trimming were derived from the DNA. A total of around 54,000 clones appear in this sample, about 92% of them only once. Roughly 0.39% of the sample is taken by the ten largest.

This TCR was recovered from an adult with COVID-19. The sequence joins TRBV28 to TRBJ2-7; no D segment can be confidently identified. Sequenced sample: naive CD4+ T cells from PBMCs. The sample's cell subset or site label, in plain terms: naive CD4+ T cells isolated by negative enrichment. The CDR3 here reads CASSLDTSYEQYF. The sequence in DNA is TGTGCCAGCAGTTTAGATACCTCCTACGAGCAGTACTTC.